The present entry profiles one T cell receptor (beta chain) with its context. The antigen is undetermined. The sample comes from a study of shared clonotypes between healthy human individuals. Findings of the study overall: Clonotype sharing among donors likely depends on sequencing depth.

TCRdb's copy holds only in-frame clones and misses some; the assay was immunoSEQ multiplex PCR. Here the sample spans some 1 million clones, approximately 70% being singletons. Trimming took 2 bases from V and 10 from J, leaving 8 bases between them. CDR1 is MDHEN, CDR2 SYDVKM, per germline. The CDR3 sequence is 11 residues long. The sequence was collected from a young man in good health. The specimen was memory CD4+ T cells sorted from blood. Sample subset: CD45RA-negative fraction. The rearrangement links TRBV28 to TRBJ1-2; D not resolved. Written as DNA, the CDR3 is TGTGCCAGCAGTTTAAGGTCGGACTACACCTTC. Its protein is CASSLRSDYTF.